The T cell receptor beta chain under discussion was sequenced for a study of cytomegalovirus exposure and HLA in healthy donors (dated by TCRdb to between 2016 and 2019). Concerning the study at large: An earlier analysis of 587 of the donors reported 276 Gb of sequence data and 95 million to 120 million unique TCR beta sequences obtained from around 170 million T cells. HLA typing included class I and class II loci at four-digit resolution. About five DR-DQ haplotypes were treated as single units for association and clustering because of strong linkage in the cohort. Rather than using new phenotypic data, the later analysis identified candidate immune exposures from TCR beta sequences and from how often those sequences occurred across donors. An early release covering approximately 600 HLA-typed donors comprised 300 to 350 gigabases of sequencing data and around 80 million unique TCR sequences. Genome-wide SNP genotypes for about 65% of the roughly 700 donors were used in a later genetic analysis, which treated that subset as a discovery cohort. Along with the roughly 670-subject first cohort, a separate validation cohort of over a hundred different subjects was used. All discovery cohort repertoires had been generated using a single sequencing platform. Among approximately 370 genotyped donors of the cohort, an average of around 250,000 unique TCR beta nucleotide sequences was sequenced per donor, of which approximately 19% were non-productive. The study combined high-throughput TCR immunosequencing, statistical association of individual TCRs with disease status, and machine learning to predict cytomegalovirus infection status. Among the approximately 400 genotyped donors, roughly 80% belonged to the genetic ancestry cluster associated with self-reported Caucasian donors. The study aimed to test whether signatures of past pathogen exposure could be identified by cataloging public T cell receptors. To study patterns of TCR occurrence, a later analysis re-analyzed previously published TCR beta repertoires from under 750 donors and added high-resolution HLA genotyping. The number of donors typed differed by locus, with about 629-630 for A, B, C, DRB1 and DQB1, around 500 for DQA1, 600 to 610 for DPA1, and some 470 for DPB1. The study profiled the T cell repertoires of around 700 subjects by immunosequencing and related them to cytomegalovirus serostatus. Donor age, sex, ethnicity and CMV serostatus were compiled together with the repertoire data. An earlier analysis of fewer than 750 of the donors used high-throughput TCR beta sequencing to judge whether each TCR beta V gene segment behaved as functional or pseudogenic.

In total, roughly 670 healthy bone marrow donors made up the cohort. Cohort members were all nominally healthy when sampled, although unrecorded immune exposures were likely present. Of the 610 or so cohort members, about 280 had positive CMV serostatus and about 360 had negative CMV serostatus, and CMV serostatus was not recorded for the donor. Every donor gave a peripheral blood sample, and the peripheral blood mononuclear cells from that sample were used for TCR beta sequencing. Genomic DNA was extracted from the blood cell samples with the Qiagen DNeasy Blood Extraction Kit. Library generation was performed with the immunoSEQ multiplex PCR assay. A mixture of 60 forward primers for TCR Vbeta segments and 13 reverse primers for TCR Jbeta segments was used in the multiplex PCR. A multiplex PCR assay on genomic DNA amplified the CDR3 region of rearranged TCR beta genes. The amplified TCR beta libraries were sequenced on the Illumina HiSeq System as 87-base-pair reads. On the authors' methods: A later analysis tallied tens of millions of unique TCR beta chains across the 700 or so repertoires, and about 12 million of those chains were shared by two or more donors. Raw reads were error-corrected and collapsed into unique sequences by a nearest-neighbor algorithm in which closely related sequences were merged to remove PCR and sequencing errors. CDR3 sequences were aligned to IMGT reference sequences to assign V, D and J gene segments. For a sequence to be retained, a match of at least six nucleotides was required to both a V gene segment and a J gene segment. Rearrangements were called productive when the CDR3 lacked stop codons and stayed in frame with V and J; all others were non-productive. Following IMGT convention, CDR3 was defined as the stretch from the second conserved V-encoded cysteine up to the conserved J-encoded phenylalanine. The earlier analysis of fewer than 750 of the donors excluded sequences that lacked an unambiguous match to a single V gene segment. An earlier analysis of around 600 of the donors classified V segments as functional when productive rearrangements were above 56.7% and as segregating when the standard deviation between donors was above 5%. A statistical classification framework was built to diagnose cytomegalovirus status from the catalog of TCR beta chain sequences. A later analysis assigned V and J genes by comparing TCR nucleotide sequences with IMGT/GENE-DB human TR gene sequences. A later analysis assigned CDR3 sequences and most-parsimonious VDJ recombination scenarios with the TCRdist pipeline. In a later analysis, each TCR beta chain was defined by its CDR3 amino acid sequence together with its V-gene family, and reads without a unique V-gene family were excluded. To address suspected cross-contamination and a sequencing artifact, a later analysis removed around 600 highly shared, low-generation-probability nucleotide sequences. In a later analysis, a clonal expansion index was calculated for each public chain from normalized within-repertoire ranks of inferred template counts. In a later analysis, generation probabilities were computed using a VDJ recombination model fitted to out-of-frame rearrangements, and the results were checked against IGoR. Hypergeometric tests were used in a later analysis to score TCR-TCR, TCR-HLA and TCR-CMV co-occurrence, with a repertoire-size bias correction applied to the TCR pairs. In a later analysis, false discovery rates were estimated by permuting HLA or CMV assignments 20 times. In a later analysis, co-occurring TCRs were grouped using DBSCAN, with TCRdist sequence similarity added in when clustering inside HLA-allele-positive subsets. Repertoires with fewer than 30,000 or more than 120,000 public chains were left out of co-occurrence clustering, as were five repertoires with anomalous nucleotide sharing. The table was pulled from immuneACCESS by TCRdb, which kept in-frame rearrangements only. Such tables lose some clones; where checked, under half of the loss comes from unresolved V genes, and the rest has no known cause. V and J calls and clone size are copied from that table; D and trimming were computed from the DNA. The sample records approximately 140,000 clones, around 79% of which are singletons. 3.5% of the sample comes from the top ten.

Note on this clone: The antigen it recognizes is unknown. Base quality data are lacking; no much larger clone is found one base away.

General findings and caveats noted by the study authors: Strong co-occurrence of HLA alleles, especially DR and DQ, made assigning TCR associations to individual alleles difficult. A further reported finding was that TCR beta sequences accurately predicted the HLA-A and HLA-B alleles for most subjects in the first cohort. An earlier analysis of 587 of the donors showed that most TCR beta V segments appeared in productive rearrangements either about 90% or about 30% of the time, which broadly matched IMGT annotations. In a later analysis, most CMV-associated TCR beta chains were found to appear HLA-restricted, with HLA associations seemingly driven largely by CMV exposure. Linkage disequilibrium might explain the correlated functional status among segregating V segments, but an unknown experimental factor could not be excluded. Presence/absence analyses assumed roughly uniform sequencing depth across donors, an assumption that may not hold. In this cohort, only TCR beta chains were sequenced, and detectable features were limited by the absence of alpha or paired-chain data. In a later analysis, around 17,000 TCR beta sequences were associated with specific HLA alleles at a false discovery rate of 0.05. In vitro tests confirmed that a few of the cytomegalovirus-associated TCR beta chains recognize cytomegalovirus antigens. HLA typing was unavailable for some donors at each locus, so association tests used only the typed subset. Because counts were too low, some 17 rarely observed V segments, including chromosome 9 orphons, were left out of the earlier analysis of approximately 500 of the donors. A later analysis found that HLA-associated TCR beta chains were more clonally expanded and had lower generation probabilities than equally common non-associated chains. In a later analysis, several top co-occurrence clusters were reported to appear linked to parvovirus B19, influenza, CMV and Epstein-Barr virus. V-gene and J-gene trimming of TCR beta chains was associated with a missense DCLRE1C variant in a later genetic analysis, and the association was replicated in an independent cohort. Most TCR sequences were seen in very few donors, while some public TCRs were found in many individuals. A later analysis found that TCR association rates varied across HLA loci, with DRB1 alleles showing the most associated TCRs and HLA-C alleles the fewest. The classifier was reported to diagnose cytomegalovirus status with high specificity and sensitivity in both the original cohort and the validation cohort. A total of fewer than 200 TCR beta chains were listed by the study as associated with cytomegalovirus. According to the authors, the approach could potentially be generalized to other disease states and immunological phenotypes. A cluster of highly shared sequence variants was judged likely to be a technical artifact of the sequencing pipeline. According to a later genetic analysis, donors in an Asian-associated ancestry cluster had fewer N-insertions in productive TCRs than the roughly 700-donor mean. The only immune exposure information available for the cohort was CMV serostatus.

This TCR came from a human donor in good health. Sequencing was performed on PBMCs.

The CDR3 reads as follows: CASSLVEAEQYF. The nucleotides read TGTGCCAGCAGCTTGGTGGAGGCCGAGCAGTACTTC. The rearrangement joined TRBV5-4 to TRBJ2-7; TRBD2 is a possible D gene, resting on 5 matching bases. The CDR3 contains 12 residues, cysteine and phenylalanine counted. The CDR3 DNA has 36 bases and is translated from base 1. V and J lose 0 bases and 6 bases, and a span of 7 bases separates them. From the germline V gene (reference sequence), CDR1 is SGHNT and CDR2 is YYREEE.